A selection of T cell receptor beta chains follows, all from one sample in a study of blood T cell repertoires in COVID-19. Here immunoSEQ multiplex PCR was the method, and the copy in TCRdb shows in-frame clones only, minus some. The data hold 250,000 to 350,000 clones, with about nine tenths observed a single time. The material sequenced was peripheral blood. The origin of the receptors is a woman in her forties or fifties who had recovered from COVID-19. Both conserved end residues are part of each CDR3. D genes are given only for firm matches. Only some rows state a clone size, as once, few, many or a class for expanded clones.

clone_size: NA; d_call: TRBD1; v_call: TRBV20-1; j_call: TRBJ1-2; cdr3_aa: CSASGDRGIYGYTF; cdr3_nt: TGCAGTGCTAGTGGGGACAGGGGGATCTATGGCTACACCTTC
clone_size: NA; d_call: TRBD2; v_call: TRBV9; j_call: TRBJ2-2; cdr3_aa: CASSVALRLAANTGELFF; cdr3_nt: TGTGCCAGCAGCGTAGCCCTCCGACTAGCGGCGAACACCGGGGAGCTGTTTTTT
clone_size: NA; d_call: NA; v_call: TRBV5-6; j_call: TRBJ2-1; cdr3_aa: CASSLDRGGQFF; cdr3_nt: TGTGCCAGCAGCTTGGACAGAGGGGGACAGTTCTTC
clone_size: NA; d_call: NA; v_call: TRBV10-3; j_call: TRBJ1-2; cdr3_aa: CAIGGENYGYTF; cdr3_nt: TGTGCCATCGGAGGTGAGAACTATGGCTACACCTTC
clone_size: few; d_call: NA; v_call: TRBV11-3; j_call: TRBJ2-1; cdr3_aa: CASSLETDFRGYNEQFF; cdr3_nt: TGTGCCAGCAGCTTAGAAACCGACTTTCGGGGGTACAATGAGCAGTTCTTC
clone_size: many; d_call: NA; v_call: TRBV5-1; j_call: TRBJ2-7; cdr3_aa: CASSLEVRGIGEQYF; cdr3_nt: TGCGCCAGCAGCTTGGAAGTCAGGGGCATAGGGGAGCAGTACTTC
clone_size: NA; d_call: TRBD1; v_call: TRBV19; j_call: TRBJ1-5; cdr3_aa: CASSTTGGGGSNQPQHF; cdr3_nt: TGTGCCAGTAGTACCACAGGGGGCGGGGGTAGCAATCAGCCCCAGCATTTT
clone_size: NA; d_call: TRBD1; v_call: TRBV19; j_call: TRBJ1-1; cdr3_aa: CASSGTVERMAFF; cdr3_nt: TGTGCCAGTAGTGGGACAGTGGAACGGATGGCTTTCTTT
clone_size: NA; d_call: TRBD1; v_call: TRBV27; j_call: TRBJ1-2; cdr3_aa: CASSLYIGQAGSYTF; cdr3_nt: TGTGCCAGCAGTTTGTACATTGGACAGGCTGGGAGCTACACCTTC
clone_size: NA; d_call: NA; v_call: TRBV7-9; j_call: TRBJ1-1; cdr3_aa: CASSPLRGARNTEAFF; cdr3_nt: TGTGCCAGCAGCCCCCTACGGGGGGCGCGGAACACTGAAGCTTTCTTT
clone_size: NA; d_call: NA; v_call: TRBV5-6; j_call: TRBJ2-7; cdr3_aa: CASSSGIEQYF; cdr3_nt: TGTGCCAGCAGCTCCGGTATCGAGCAGTACTTC